A selection of T cell receptor beta chains follows, all from one sample in a study of CD8+CD57+ T cells in acquired aplastic anemia. MiXCR, run by TCRdb on the reads, gives a single entry per CDR3 protein. The sample contains approximately 80,000 distinct CDR3 sequences, 60% to 75% of which appear only once. Input material: sorted CD4+, CD8+, or CD8+CD57+ T cells (not recorded which) from PBMCs. These receptors all come from a human donor with aplastic anemia. Each CDR3 is given with its conserved first and last residue. D genes are given only for firm matches. Clone size appears in some rows only: once, few, many, or a class for an expanded clone.

j_gene,d_gene,v_gene,abundance,CDR3aa,CDR3nt
TRBJ2-2,-,TRBV6-4,-,CASSDRVGELFF,TGTGCCAGCAGTGACAGGGTTGGTGAGCTGTTTTTT
TRBJ1-5,-,TRBV7-8,-,CASSLAVAGGNQPQHF,TGTGCCAGCAGCTTAGCAGTAGCGGGGGGCAATCAGCCCCAGCATTTT
TRBJ1-5,TRBD1,TRBV2,-,CASSQGQGNQPQHF,TGTGCCAGCAGCCAGGGACAGGGCAATCAGCCCCAGCATTTT
TRBJ2-3,-,TRBV11-1,-,CASSLRELQSTDTQYF,TGTGCCAGCAGCCTTAGGGAGCTCCAAAGCACAGATACGCAGTATTTT
TRBJ1-2,-,TRBV25-1,-,CASRLSGSYGYTF,TGTGCCAGCAGGTTATCGGGCAGCTATGGCTACACCTTC
TRBJ2-5,TRBD1,TRBV25-1,-,CASKLGTANQETQYF,TGTGCCAGCAAGCTCGGGACAGCCAACCAAGAGACCCAGTACTTC
TRBJ1-1,-,TRBV19,-,CASSQSRVNTEAFF,TGTGCCAGTAGTCAGTCCAGGGTGAACACTGAAGCTTTCTTT
TRBJ2-3,-,TRBV20-1,-,CSARVAMRVSDTQYF,TGCAGTGCTAGAGTGGCGATGCGAGTTTCAGATACGCAGTATTTT
TRBJ2-3,-,TRBV5-1,-,CASSLARGGQADTQYF,TGCGCCAGCAGCTTGGCAAGGGGGGGCCAGGCAGATACGCAGTATTTT
TRBJ2-2,-,TRBV7-9,many,CASSLDMTGELFF,TGTGCCAGCAGCTTAGATATGACCGGGGAGCTGTTTTTT
TRBJ2-5,-,TRBV24-1,once,CATSEEFQETQYF,TGTGCCACCAGTGAAGAGTTCCAAGAGACCCAGTACTTC
TRBJ2-7,-,TRBV7-9,-,CASSPDGSEQYF,TGTGCCAGCAGCCCCGACGGGAGCGAGCAGTACTTC
TRBJ2-1,-,TRBV12-5,-,CASGLDSRAADEQFF,TGTGCTAGTGGTTTGGACTCTAGGGCCGCCGATGAGCAGTTCTTC
TRBJ2-1,TRBD2,TRBV4-1,-,CASSQVERLAGINEQFF,TGCGCCAGCAGCCAAGTCGAGCGGCTAGCGGGAATCAATGAGCAGTTCTTC
TRBJ2-3,-,TRBV19,-,CASSIGATPQTDTQYF,TGTGCCAGTAGTATAGGTGCCACTCCCCAAACAGATACGCAGTATTTT
TRBJ2-5,-,TRBV4-3,-,CASSQDRGSQAATQYF,TGCGCCAGCAGCCAAGATCGAGGTAGCCAGGCGGCGACCCAGTACTTC
TRBJ2-7,-,TRBV2,-,CASNRALSPYEQYF,TGTGCCAGCAATCGGGCCTTATCTCCCTACGAGCAGTACTTC
TRBJ1-5,-,TRBV7-9,-,CASSLEAANQPQHF,TGTGCCAGCAGCTTAGAGGCCGCTAATCAGCCCCAGCATTTT
TRBJ1-4,-,TRBV7-9,once,CASTLGSEKLFF,TGTGCCAGCACTCTAGGGAGCGAAAAACTGTTTTTT
TRBJ2-1,TRBD2,TRBV19,-,CASSLAGDYNEQFF,TGTGCCAGTAGTCTAGCGGGGGACTACAATGAGCAGTTCTTC
TRBJ2-6,TRBD1,TRBV2,-,CASSAPGGAGSGANVLTF,TGTGCCAGCAGCGCCCCAGGGGGCGCGGGCTCTGGGGCCAACGTCCTGACTTTC
TRBJ2-7,-,TRBV2,-,CASSLGTGPKQYF,TGTGCCAGCAGTTTGGGAACCGGGCCCAAGCAGTACTTC
TRBJ2-1,-,TRBV7-8,-,CASTPGFYNEQFF,TGTGCCAGCACACCGGGGTTCTACAATGAGCAGTTCTTC
TRBJ1-1,TRBD1,TRBV15,-,CATSRNSPPGGEAFF,TGTGCCACCAGCAGAAACTCTCCCCCAGGGGGTGAAGCTTTCTTT
TRBJ1-5,-,TRBV19,-,CASAGRRGLNQPQHF,TGTGCCAGTGCCGGACGTCGGGGCTTAAATCAGCCCCAGCATTTT
TRBJ2-3,TRBD1,TRBV10-3,-,CASGQGTDTQYF,TGTGCCTCCGGACAGGGCACAGATACGCAGTATTTT
TRBJ1-1,-,TRBV11-2,-,CASSLDSGEKGNTEAFF,TGTGCCAGCAGCTTGGATTCCGGGGAAAAGGGGAACACTGAAGCTTTCTTT
TRBJ2-7,-,TRBV19,once,CASSPGGSGSYEQYF,TGTGCCAGTAGTCCCGGTGGTAGCGGCTCCTACGAGCAGTACTTC
TRBJ1-1,TRBD1,TRBV10-3,-,CAIKGQGGNTEAFF,TGTGCCATCAAGGGACAAGGGGGCAACACTGAAGCTTTCTTT
TRBJ2-7,TRBD1,TRBV7-7,-,CASSSGTGTDSYEQYF,TGTGCCAGCAGCTCAGGCACTGGGACAGATTCCTACGAGCAGTACTTC
TRBJ2-3,-,TRBV24-1,-,CATSVGSTDTQYF,TGTGCCACCAGTGTCGGTTCCACAGATACGCAGTATTTT
TRBJ2-1,TRBD2,TRBV7-9,-,CAGSWAGGEQFF,TGTGCCGGCAGCTGGGCGGGAGGGGAGCAGTTCTTC
TRBJ2-3,-,TRBV6-1,many,CASSQGGSTDTQYF,TGTGCCAGCAGTCAGGGGGGATCCACAGATACGCAGTATTTT
TRBJ2-7,-,TRBV25-1,-,CASSPGTAVYEQYF,TGTGCCAGCAGCCCCGGGACCGCGGTCTACGAGCAGTACTTC
TRBJ2-1,-,TRBV19,-,CASSIDMGPHNEQFF,TGTGCCAGTAGTATAGATATGGGACCCCACAATGAGCAGTTCTTC
TRBJ1-6,-,TRBV15,-,CATSPVSYNSPLHF,TGTGCCACCAGTCCCGTTTCCTATAATTCACCCCTCCACTTT
TRBJ1-1,-,TRBV19,-,CASNRRGAGWTEAFF,TGTGCCAGTAATCGCAGGGGCGCGGGTTGGACTGAAGCTTTCTTT
TRBJ2-2,TRBD1,TRBV24-1,many,CATRGQGSGELFF,TGTGCCACCAGGGGACAGGGTTCCGGGGAGCTGTTTTTT
TRBJ2-1,-,TRBV10-3,few,CAISPPTRGGEQFF,TGTGCCATCAGTCCCCCTACCAGGGGAGGGGAGCAGTTCTTC
TRBJ2-1,TRBD2,TRBV3-1,-,CASSHPSGPSSYNEQFF,TGTGCCAGCAGCCACCCTAGCGGGCCAAGCTCCTACAATGAGCAGTTCTTC
TRBJ1-5,-,TRBV19,many,CASSPPTVSNQPQHF,TGTGCCAGTAGCCCCCCGACAGTTAGCAATCAGCCCCAGCATTTT
TRBJ2-7,TRBD1,TRBV15,many,CATSRETGARDEQYF,TGTGCCACCAGCAGAGAGACAGGGGCGAGGGACGAGCAGTACTTC
TRBJ2-6,-,TRBV2,many,CASSERHSSGANVLTF,TGTGCCAGCAGTGAACGGCACAGCTCCGGGGCCAACGTCCTGACTTTC